This paragraph reports one T cell receptor (beta chain). This clonotype was counted many times. There is no known antigen for this receptor. No much larger clonotype is one base removed from it; base qualities were not supplied. Counted from cysteine to phenylalanine, this CDR3 has 15 amino acids. The entry retains the CDR3 DNA only, 45 bases that are in frame from base 1. CDR1 KGHDR and CDR2 SFDVKD were looked up in the germline V gene. Trimming leaves V shorter by 5 bases and J shorter by 6 bases, with the junction holding 9 bases beyond the gene matches. This entry belongs to a study of CD8 T cells in ankylosing spondylitis (dated by TCRdb to 2015 to 2018). For context, the study as a whole: The study set out to find disease-linked TCR variants by profiling T cell receptor beta repertoires in ankylosing spondylitis patients and healthy donors. The full study cohort comprised approximately 23 ankylosing spondylitis patients and over a hundred healthy donors. Peripheral blood samples were taken, and synovial fluid was additionally collected from ankylosing spondylitis patients.

Sequenced on an Illumina HiSeq 2500. TCR beta libraries were prepared by quantitative 5'-RACE with molecular barcodes. Per the original workflow: A new computational method based on a probabilistic model of VDJ rearrangement was used to identify disease-linked TCR variants. The public sequencing data were trimmed at Q25 with fastp and processed into clonotypes with MiXCR by TCRdb, which kept only in-frame beta chains. Each record represents a unique CDR3 protein, reported with the most common genes and DNA among its rows. For this entry, the V and J calls and clone size follow TCRdb and not the study's own pipeline. The sample table holds approximately 440,000 distinct CDR3 sequences, of which about a sixth were seen once. The top ten constitute over 1% of the sample. Broad study findings and their caveats: Blood from ankylosing spondylitis patients appeared to be characterized by a TCR beta motif composed of about eight highly homologous amino acid variants. Some of the motif variants had been reported before in the synovial fluid and blood of reactive arthritis patients, a finding that suggests common disease-initiation mechanisms. The disease-linked clones were reported as significantly enriched in matched synovial fluid samples from ankylosing spondylitis patients. A CD8+ phenotype was shown by the disease-linked clones, which were found at relatively low frequencies in peripheral blood.

The source of this sequence is a male donor with ankylosing spondylitis. The sequenced material came from blood, either unsorted or a sorted T cell fraction (not recorded which). The V and J genes are TRBV24-1 and TRBJ2-1; 7 junctional bases match TRBD1. The DNA sequence reads TGTGCCACCAGTGGAGGGACAGCCCCGGGCAATGAGCAGTTCTTC. This is translated as CATSGGTAPGNEQFF.